This entry describes one TCR beta chain. Its specificity is unknown. The source of the sample is a study of shared clonotypes between healthy human individuals. V trimming: 5 bases; J trimming: 6 bases; junction bases outside the gene matches: 11. The CDR3 consists of 18 residues. Germline V CDR1 and CDR2: SGHTA, FQGNSA. Findings of the study overall: Depth of sequencing was expected to influence donor clonotype sharing.

Genomic DNA of each subset was evenly split across several immunoSEQ plates. The protocol was immunoSEQ multiplex PCR, while the TCRdb copy is restricted to in-frame clones and leaves out a portion. Of approximately 710,000 clones in the sample, 90% were seen once. Sequenced: memory CD8+ T cells from PBMCs. The subset denotes: CD45RO+ cells pooled with CCR7-negative TemRA cells. The receptor was isolated from a man in his late teens or twenties in good health. Some clones in this sample may be carry-over from other donors' samples. V usage is TRBV7-2 and J usage is TRBJ2-2, with 14 bases identical to TRBD2. CDR3 sequence reads: CASSTGLMGLAGAGELFF. The CDR3 DNA reads as TGTGCCAGCAGCACCGGATTGATGGGACTAGCGGGAGCCGGGGAGCTGTTTTTT.